The 3 T cell receptor beta chains given below trace back to one sample, sequenced in a study of human T cells and chemical hapten exposure. Using its own MiXCR run on the RACE reads, TCRdb lists one record per CDR3 protein. This table has tens of thousands of distinct CDR3 sequences, approximately 10% appearing once. This sample's time point: patch test 1, 2 weeks after DPC sensitization. Treatment of the sample: therapeutic diphenylcyclopropenone sensitization with weekly scalp DPC. The sample was whole blood, taken in connection with sensitization to the hapten diphenylcyclopropenone (DPC). The receptors were gathered from a woman aged 55 to 70 with alopecia areata. Some clones in this sample may be carry-over from other donors' samples.

Many counts were recorded for this clonotype. The chain carries TRBV29-1 and TRBJ2-7; TRBD1 matches 11 bases. V was clipped by 4 bases and J by 5 bases; unmatched bases: 7. CDR3 size: 14 residues. Germline V gene sequence: CDR1 SQVTM, CDR2 ANQGSEA. CDR3 in amino acids: CSVVEGQGVNEQYF. The CDR3 coding sequence is TGCAGCGTTGTAGAGGGACAGGGGGTCAACGAGCAGTACTTC.

The CDR3 DNA sequence: TGTGCCAGCAGCTTTCTGACAAACCAAGAGACCCAGTACTTC. It encodes CASSFLTNQETQYF. This chain connects TRBV11-2 to TRBJ2-5, with no clear D. In germline, CDR1 is SGHAT, CDR2 FQNNGV. Trimming pared 3 bases from V and 0 bases from J, leaving 8 bases between. The CDR3 contains 14 residues.

The rearrangement links TRBV5-1 to TRBJ2-7; D is perhaps TRBD1 (6 bases). The germline V gene has CDR1 SGHRS and CDR2 YFSETQ. V lost 1 base to trimming and J lost 2 bases, with 10 bases between them. The CDR3 is 14 residues long. In DNA, the CDR3 is TGCGCCAGCAGCTTGCGACAGGAGCCCTACGAGCAGTACTTC. It specifies CASSLRQEPYEQYF.